This T cell receptor beta chain derives from a study of T cell repertoires in cytomegalovirus infection. About the research overall: Indications came from public TCR beta signatures; they pointed to CMV infection and to a matching HLA type. Overall study findings and caveats: Cumulative public TCR beta family frequency identified carriers of CMV plus the relevant HLA.

The V end was cut by 4 bases, the J end by 2 bases, with 18 bases between. The CDR3 has 18 residues. Germline CDR1 and CDR2: MNHNY and SVGAGI (reference sequence). Each CDR3 protein is one row after TCRdb ran MiXCR on the reads. The sample holds around 750,000 distinct CDR3 sequences, about 31% seen once. This clonotype was observed once. What it recognizes is unknown. The chain employs TRBV6-6 and TRBJ2-6, with D perhaps matching TRBD2 (6 bases). Sample: cultured CD8+ T cells from PBMCs, taken from culture after CMV antigen stimulation. This receptor was taken from a human donor in good health (CMV status not recorded). Some clones in this sample may be carry-over from other donors' samples. The CDR3 here is CASSSSDGARTGANVLTF. The CDR3 DNA follows: TGTGCCAGCAGTTCTAGCGACGGGGCTAGAACTGGGGCCAACGTCCTGACTTTC.